The 23 T cell receptor beta chains in this list originate from one sample, sequenced in a study of vaccination and CD4 T cells after COVID-19. Scientists ran DNA taken from cultured CD4+ T cells through the Oncomine TCR Beta short-read assay for sequencing. Each CDR3 protein gets one entry after TCRdb re-called the PCR reads with MiXCR. The table shows about 26,000 distinct CDR3 sequences, with over 60% occurring only once. Treatment indicated: approximately 9-day PBMC culture with coronavirus spike peptide pools or control peptides (ViraFEST assay). No antigen has been assigned to these receptors. Sample: CD4+ T cells from blood, cultured in vitro. The receptors here all came from a human donor who had recovered from COVID-19.

The V call is TRBV20-1, the J call TRBJ1-1; D remains ambiguous. The CDR3 runs to 11 residues. The V end was cut by 2 bases, the J end by 7 bases, with 8 bases between. Germline V gene lookup returns CDR1 DFQATT and CDR2 SNEGSKA (reference sequence). The CDR3 is CSARKPIEAFF. CDR3 DNA sequence: TGCAGTGCTAGAAAGCCGATTGAAGCTTTCTTT.

J is TRBJ2-2 and V is TRBV23-1; tentative D call: TRBD1 (5 bases). TRBV23-1 is an ORF, and what it does is uncertain. The CDR3 runs to 17 residues. V was clipped by 0 bases and J by 0 bases, with 11 bases between them. DNA of the CDR3: TGCGCCAGCAGTCAATCGGGGCAAGGGCCGAACACCGGGGAGCTGTTTTTT. Protein product: CASSQSGQGPNTGELFF.

The chain has TRBV6-1 and TRBJ1-3; D is possibly TRBD1 (5 bases). The V and J ends lost 6 bases and 0 bases respectively, with 12 bases between them. CDR1 is MNHNS, CDR2 SASEGT, per germline. The CDR3 is made up of 15 amino acids. The chain's CDR3 is CASRKQESSGNTIYF. CDR3 nucleotides: TGTGCCAGCAGAAAACAGGAGAGCTCTGGAAACACCATATATTTT.

This chain links TRBV20-1 with TRBJ2-7; D is undetermined. The CDR3 has 11 residues. Per germline, CDR1 DFQATT and CDR2 SNEGSKA (reference sequence). V was cut by 3 bases and J by 4 bases, with 7 bases left in between. CDR3 sequence: CSASLAYEQYF. The CDR3 bases are TGCAGTGCTAGCTTGGCTTACGAGCAGTACTTC.

The table lists this clonotype with a few counts. The rearrangement uses TRBV20-1 and TRBJ1-5; D is unresolved. Looked up from germline, CDR1 is DFQATT and CDR2 is SNEGSKA (reference sequence). The CDR3 consists of 10 residues. Trimming removed 8 bases at V and 6 bases at J, with 8 bases between. The chain's CDR3 is CSTLSQPQHF. The CDR3, as DNA: TGCAGTACACTAAGTCAGCCCCAGCATTTT.

The chain joins TRBV12-3 or TRBV12-4 to TRBJ1-6; weak D call: TRBD1 (5 bases). Deletions cut 0 bases from V and 5 bases from J, with 5 bases between. The CDR3 has 14 residues. CDR3 amino acids: CASSLAGDNSPLHF. The CDR3, as DNA: TGTGCCAGCAGTTTAGCAGGGGATAATTCACCCCTCCACTTT.

The J gene is TRBJ1-4, the V gene TRBV2; tentatively, D is TRBD1 (5 bases). Trimming removed 2 bases from V and 7 bases from J, with 14 bases in between. Germline V gene data show CDR1 as SNHLY and CDR2 as FYNNEI. The CDR3 totals 15 residues. As DNA, the CDR3 is TGTGCCAGCAGTGAACCGGCGGCAGGGAGTGAAAAACTGTTTTTT. This codes for CASSEPAAGSEKLFF.

The rearrangement links TRBV20-1 to TRBJ1-5; D call uncertain. Per germline, CDR1 DFQATT and CDR2 SNEGSKA (reference sequence). The CDR3 has 16 residues. Trimming removed 3 bases from V and 7 bases from J, with 22 bases in between. The chain's CDR3 is CSASVGISRLGQPQHF. CDR3 sequence (DNA): TGCAGTGCTAGTGTAGGGATAAGTAGACTTGGGCAGCCCCAGCATTTT.

The V gene is TRBV27, the J gene TRBJ1-5; 9 bases are a match to TRBD1. This CDR3 contains 16 residues. Germline values: CDR1 MNHEY, CDR2 SMNVEV (reference sequence). Trimming removed 7 bases from V and 5 bases from J; junction bases left unmatched: 12. Here the CDR3 reads CASNLDRGPPDQPQHF. CDR3 bases: TGTGCCAGCAATTTGGACAGGGGCCCTCCTGATCAGCCCCAGCATTTT.

The chain is built from TRBV30 and TRBJ1-5, with D maybe TRBD1 (6 bases). Germline CDR1 and CDR2: GTSNPN and SVGIG (reference sequence). V was pared by 8 bases and J by 4 bases, with 15 bases between. This CDR3 comprises 13 residues. The CDR3 nucleotides read TGTGCCGGGGCCAGAGGGGGGAATCAGCCCCAGCATTTT. Translated: CAGARGGNQPQHF.

This clonotype was seen a few times. The chain joins TRBV7-8 to TRBJ1-1; perhaps TRBD1 as D (5 bases). Germline V CDR1 and CDR2: SGHVS, FQNEAQ. Trimming removed 3 bases at V and 1 base at J, with 9 bases between. The CDR3 is made up of 14 amino acids. The CDR3 DNA sequence: TGTGCCAGCAGCTTTAGAGGGACGAACACTGAAGCTTTCTTT. This gives the protein CASSFRGTNTEAFF.

The chain recombines TRBV6-1 with TRBJ1-6, with a possible D match to TRBD1 (5 bases). V shed 4 bases and J shed 7 bases, with 14 bases lying between them. The length of the CDR3 is 15 residues. Looked up from germline, CDR1 is MNHNS and CDR2 is SASEGT. CDR3 region: CASSARAGWNSPLHF. The CDR3 nucleotides read TGTGCCAGCAGTGCAAGGGCAGGGTGGAATTCACCCCTCCACTTT.

The chain couples TRBV2 to TRBJ2-5, with 9 bases that match TRBD2. V dropped 0 bases and J dropped 4; count of bases not matched to a gene: 6. Germline CDR1 reads SNHLY; CDR2 reads FYNNEI. The CDR3 covers 16 residues. CDR3 in amino acids: CASSEAVAGVTETQYF. For the CDR3, the DNA is TGTGCCAGCAGTGAAGCGGTAGCGGGAGTGACAGAGACCCAGTACTTC.

This chain joins TRBV27 and TRBJ2-2; TRBD2 matches 13 bases. The CDR3 consists of 15 residues. CDR1 and CDR2 from the germline V gene are MNHEY and SMNVEV (reference sequence). V was pared by 6 bases and J by 6 bases, with 4 bases of the junction left unmatched. The chain's CDR3 is CASRLAGGHPGELFF. In DNA form, the CDR3 reads TGTGCCAGCAGACTAGCGGGAGGGCACCCCGGGGAGCTGTTTTTT.

The chain recombines TRBV21-1 with TRBJ2-2; the tabulated D call, TRBD1, remains unverified against the DNA. TRBV21-1 is termed a pseudogene. The CDR3 contains 16 residues. This chain's CDR3 is CASSKGQGANTGELFF. CDR3 nucleotides: TGTGCCAGCAGCAAAGGACAGGGGGCGAATACCGGGGAGCTGTTTTTT.

The rearrangement links TRBV24-1 to TRBJ2-4; D remains ambiguous. Trimming removed 4 bases at V and 8 bases at J, with 14 bases between. From germline, CDR1 is KGHDR and CDR2 SFDVKD. The CDR3 loop spans 14 amino acids. Here the CDR3 reads CATSDARSFDIQYF. CDR3 sequence (DNA): TGTGCCACCAGTGACGCGAGGTCCTTTGACATTCAGTACTTC.

This sequence joins TRBV6-5 and TRBJ2-3; D is unclear. Trimming pared 4 bases from V and 5 bases from J, leaving 10 bases between. CDR1 is MNHEY and CDR2 is SVGAGI in the germline V gene. The CDR3 sequence is 13 residues long. The CDR3 nucleotides are TGTGCCAGCAGTTCCGTTTACGGAGATACGCAGTATTTT. Protein product: CASSSVYGDTQYF.

The CDR3 protein is CSGRENEQFF. The CDR3 region has the DNA TGCAGTGGCCGGGAGAATGAGCAGTTCTTC. The J gene is TRBJ2-1, the V gene TRBV20-1, with a tentative D call TRBD2 (6 bases). The CDR3 loop spans 10 amino acids. Germline assignment: CDR1 DFQATT and CDR2 SNEGSKA (reference sequence). The V gene lost 7 bases and the J gene lost 7 bases, with 8 bases spanning the gap.

The chain employs TRBV27 and TRBJ2-7, with 7 bases matching TRBD1. Looked up from germline, CDR1 is MNHEY and CDR2 is SMNVEV (reference sequence). This CDR3 is built from 16 residues. The J segment lost 0 bases and the V segment lost 4 bases, leaving 9 bases of the junction unmatched. CDR3 loop: CASSSLRDRDSYEQYF. CDR3 sequence (DNA): TGTGCCAGCAGTTCCCTCCGGGACAGAGACTCCTACGAGCAGTACTTC.

This clonotype is labeled as medium-sized. The gene calls are TRBV15 and TRBJ1-5; D remains ambiguous. Trimming took off 0 bases at V and 3 bases at J, with 9 bases between the two ends. Germline lookup yields CDR1 LNHNV and CDR2 YYDKDF (reference sequence). This CDR3 has 15 residues. The CDR3 DNA sequence: TGTGCCACCAGCAGAGAAATAACCCTCAATCAGCCCCAGCATTTT. Its protein is CATSREITLNQPQHF.

The chain employs TRBV20-1 and TRBJ2-5; D gene uncertain. The CDR3 runs 12 residues. Between the trimmed V and J ends, which lost 5 bases and 5 bases, there was a span of 12 bases. In germline, CDR1 is DFQATT, CDR2 SNEGSKA (reference sequence). In DNA, the CDR3 is TGCAGTGCTCTCTGGGTGGGGGAGACCCAGTACTTC. Protein product: CSALWVGETQYF.

The chain combines TRBV20-1 with TRBJ1-1; 8 bases are a match to TRBD1. Germline CDR1 DFQATT, CDR2 SNEGSKA (reference sequence). This CDR3 is built from 14 residues. The V and J ends lost 5 bases and 3 bases, in that order; junction bases with no gene match: 8. The CDR3 is CSASRTGKHTEAFF. CDR3 coding DNA: TGCAGTGCTTCCCGGACAGGGAAGCACACTGAAGCTTTCTTT.

V and J are TRBV7-9 and TRBJ1-2; 7 nucleotides align to TRBD1. J was trimmed by 3 bases and V by 6 bases; bases with no gene match: 10. The CDR3 runs 15 residues. Germline lookup yields CDR1 SEHNR and CDR2 FQNEAQ (reference sequence). The CDR3 region has the DNA TGTGCCAGCAGAACCGGGACAGAGACATACTATGGCTACACCTTC. It codes for CASRTGTETYYGYTF.